These 13 T cell receptor beta chains share one sample of origin, sequenced in a study of B cell selection in AIRE deficiency. Measured with immunoSEQ multiplex PCR; TCRdb has only the in-frame clones, and not every one. Here the sample spans some 25,000 clones, 95% to 98% being singletons. Conventional CD4 T cells were sorted as CD4+CD127+ cells. The specimen was CD4+CD127+ conventional T cells sorted from PBMCs. The receptor set was obtained from a human donor in good health.

This clone was recorded a few times. The rearrangement uses TRBV2 and TRBJ1-2; D remains unclear. CDR1 is SNHLY, CDR2 FYNNEI, per germline. Between the trimmed V and J ends, which lost 9 bases and 8 bases, there was a span of 10 bases. This CDR3 is built from 10 residues. In nucleotides, the CDR3 is TGTGCCAGTCGGGAGAAGGGCTACACCTTC. As protein: CASREKGYTF.

The genes are TRBV19 and TRBJ2-2; unclear D gene. V lost 5 bases and J 6 bases, leaving 10 bases between the germline ends. The germline V gene encodes CDR1 LNHDA and CDR2 SQIVND (reference sequence). This CDR3 comprises 13 residues. The CDR3 loop is CASSFPTSGELFF. The CDR3 DNA sequence: TGTGCCAGTAGTTTTCCGACATCCGGGGAGCTGTTTTTT.

This chain joins TRBV28 and TRBJ1-5, with D unresolved. The V end lost 3 bases, the J end lost 0 bases, and 6 bases lay between the germline ends. CDR1 and CDR2 from the germline V gene are MDHEN and SYDVKM. The length of the CDR3 is 14 residues. CDR3 nucleotide sequence: TGTGCCAGCAGTTTCCCCTATAGCAATCAGCCCCAGCATTTT. It is translated as CASSFPYSNQPQHF.

The chain is built from TRBV7-9 and TRBJ2-2; D ambiguous. The V end lost 2 bases, the J end lost 7 bases, and 8 bases lay between the germline ends. The CDR3 is 13 amino acids. The germline V gene encodes CDR1 SEHNR and CDR2 FQNEAQ (reference sequence). CDR3 residues: CASSLSDGGELFF. As DNA, the CDR3 is TGTGCCAGCAGCTTATCAGACGGCGGGGAGCTGTTTTTT.

The V and J genes are TRBV30 and TRBJ1-1; TRBD1 is a possible D gene (5 bases). V lost 0 bases and J 1 base, leaving 9 bases between the germline ends. Germline V gene sequence: CDR1 GTSNPN, CDR2 SVGIG (reference sequence). This CDR3 is built from 14 residues. CDR3 amino acids: CAWSVRRGNTEAFF. CDR3 bases: TGTGCCTGGAGTGTACGTAGGGGGAACACTGAAGCTTTCTTT. Full variable domain (remainder filled in from reference TRBV30 and TRBJ1-1): SQTIHQWPATLVQPVGSPLSLECTVEGTSNPNLYWYRQAAGRGLQLLFYSVGIGQISSEVPQNLSASRPQDRQFILSSKKLLLSDSGFYLCAWSVRRGNTEAFFGQGTRLTVV.

The rearrangement links TRBV7-9 to TRBJ2-1; TRBD2 is a possible D gene (6 bases). The V end was cut by 1 base, the J end by 7 bases, with 11 bases between. This CDR3 region has 14 residues. CDR1 is SEHNR, CDR2 FQNEAQ, per germline (reference sequence). CDR3 nucleotides: TGTGCCAGCAGCTTAGGGCGGGATTATAATGAGCAGTTCTTC. This gives the protein CASSLGRDYNEQFF.

The chain employs TRBV2 and TRBJ1-3; weak D call: TRBD1 (6 bases). This CDR3 has 14 residues. Germline CDR1 is SNHLY and CDR2 is FYNNEI. V shed 5 bases and J shed 1 base, with 9 bases lying between them. CDR3 sequence (DNA): TGTGCCAGCAGTCTAACAGGGTCTGGAAACACCATATATTTT. This codes for CASSLTGSGNTIYF.

V gene TRBV7-2 combines with J gene TRBJ2-5, with D uncertain. The CDR3 extends over 11 amino acids. The V end lost 5 bases, the J end lost 4 bases, and 5 bases lay between the germline ends. CDR1 and CDR2 (germline): SGHTA, FQGNSA. DNA for the CDR3: TGTGCCAGCAGCCCAAGAGAGACCCAGTACTTC. This sequence encodes CASSPRETQYF. Drawing the rest from reference TRBV7-2 and TRBJ2-5, the complete variable domain is GAGVSQSPSNKVTEKGKDVELRCDPISGHTALYWYRQSLGQGLEFLIYFQGNSAPDKSGLPSDRFSAERTGGSVSTLTIQRTQQEDSAVYLCASSPRETQYFGPGTRLLVL.

The rearrangement links TRBV10-3 to TRBJ2-4; TRBD1 matches at 10 bases. The CDR3 extends over 14 amino acids. Germline loops: CDR1 ENHRY, CDR2 SYGVKD. Germline trimming cut 10 bases from V and 4 bases from J; bases unmatched to any gene: 7. CDR3 sequence reads: CASSRGQGKNIQYF. For the CDR3, the DNA is TGTGCCAGCAGCCGGGGACAGGGGAAAAACATTCAGTACTTC.

CDR3 amino acids: CASSLRTDFNEQFF. The CDR3 coding sequence is TGTGCCAGCAGCTTACGGACAGATTTCAATGAGCAGTTCTTC. This chain connects TRBV7-9 to TRBJ2-1; tentatively, D is TRBD1 (6 bases). V gave up 2 bases and J gave up 6 bases, with 11 bases separating them. Germline CDR1 and CDR2: SEHNR and FQNEAQ (reference sequence). The CDR3 has 14 amino acids.

The chain is built from TRBV5-5 and TRBJ1-4; D not certain. With 1 base removed from V and 0 bases from J, the gap between germline ends came to 7 bases. The CDR3 extends over 15 amino acids. Germline V lookup: CDR1 SGHKS, CDR2 YYEKEE (reference sequence). The CDR3 DNA sequence: TGTGCCAGCAGCTTGTGGGCTACAACTAATGAAAAACTGTTTTTT. Translating it yields CASSLWATTNEKLFF. The full variable domain, in which reference TRBV5-5 and TRBJ1-4 provide the parts outside the CDR3, is DAGVTQSPTHLIKTRGQQVTLRCSPISGHKSVSWYQQVLGQGPQFIFQYYEKEERGRGNFPDRFSARQFPNYSSELNVNALLLGDSALYLCASSLWATTNEKLFFGSGTQLSVL.

The genes are TRBV6-6 and TRBJ1-5; unclear D gene. The CDR3 extends over 12 amino acids. Per germline, CDR1 MNHNY and CDR2 SVGAGI (reference sequence). Trimming cost V 5 bases and J 7 bases, with 9 bases left between them. The CDR3, as DNA: TGTGCCAGCAGTAAAATTGGCCAGCCCCAGCATTTT. It is translated as CASSKIGQPQHF.

This chain connects TRBV5-4 to TRBJ2-7; 11 bases are a match to TRBD1. Germline CDR1 is SGHNT and CDR2 is YYREEE (reference sequence). After removal of 4 bases from V and 7 bases from J, the junction contained 13 bases not matched to a gene. CDR3 length: 16 amino acids. CDR3 protein: CASSRDPGQGAWEQYF. The DNA of the CDR3 is TGTGCCAGCAGCCGGGACCCCGGACAGGGGGCATGGGAGCAGTACTTC. Complete variable domain (other parts from reference TRBV5-4 and TRBJ2-7): ETGVTQSPTHLIKTRGQQVTLRCSSQSGHNTVSWYQQALGQGPQFIFQYYREEENGRGNFPPRFSGLQFPNYSSELNVNALELDDSALYLCASSRDPGQGAWEQYFGPGTRLTVT.